Listed here is a single T cell receptor (beta chain). The antigen remains undetermined. The sample belongs to a study of a mutant IDH1 vaccine in newly diagnosed glioma. The CDR3 runs 15 residues. CDR1 is SQVTM, CDR2 ANQGSEA, per germline. The V end lost 4 bases, the J end lost 5 bases, and 17 bases lay between the germline ends. The sample's time point: week 11, during vaccination. Mutant IDH1 20-mer peptide, at 300 ug, made up each vaccine dose, with topical imiquimod. The repertoire was sequenced with immunoSEQ multiplex PCR; TCRdb's copy has only in-frame clones and lacks some. The top ten hold around 6% of the sample, which has 20,000 to 25,000 clones, nearly 90% seen once.

The material sequenced was PBMCs, taken from a glioma patient whose treatment included an IDH1 peptide vaccine. This receptor was identified in a woman aged 40 to 49 with glioma. This chain connects TRBV29-1 to TRBJ1-4; tentatively, D is TRBD1 (5 bases). CDR3 sequence (DNA): TGCAGCGTTGTTTCAGGGTTATTCCCGAATGAAAAACTGTTTTTT. Encoded protein: CSVVSGLFPNEKLFF.